These T cell receptor beta chains were read from a single sample in a study of T cells in localized non-small cell lung cancer. Profiling relied on immunoSEQ multiplex PCR, and the TCRdb table lists in-frame clones only, not all of them. The sample contains 31,000 or so clones, roughly 87% of which appear only once. This specimen was peripheral blood mononuclear cells, taken before any cancer treatment. Receptor source: a woman aged 40-69 years with stage III lung adenocarcinoma. The CDR3 runs from the conserved cysteine through the conserved F or W. D genes are given only for firm matches. Where a row states a size, it is once, few, many or the class of an expanded clone; other rows omit it.

J gene,D gene,V gene,clone size,CDR3 protein,CDR3 DNA
TRBJ2-2,.,TRBV4-3,.,CASSQEMGTAPNTGELFF,TGCGCCAGCAGCCAAGAAATGGGAACGGCGCCGAACACCGGGGAGCTGTTTTTT
TRBJ2-7,TRBD1,TRBV10-1,.,CAITPQGSDRPSYEQYF,TGCGCCATCACCCCCCAGGGTTCGGACAGGCCGAGCTACGAGCAGTACTTC
TRBJ2-5,.,TRBV4-1,.,CASSQEQGGQETQYF,TGCGCCAGCAGCCAAGAGCAGGGGGGACAAGAGACCCAGTACTTC
TRBJ2-3,.,TRBV7-8,.,CASSLGEPDTQYF,TGTGCCAGCAGCTTAGGGGAACCAGATACGCAGTATTTT
TRBJ1-3,.,TRBV5-8,.,CASSLEAGLSGNTIYF,TGTGCCAGCAGCTTGGAGGCAGGGCTCTCTGGAAACACCATATATTTT
TRBJ2-5,.,TRBV18,.,CASSPTGKGETQYF,TGTGCCAGCTCGCCTACAGGGAAGGGAGAGACCCAGTACTTC
TRBJ2-3,.,TRBV5-4,.,CASSSSGWHSTDTQYF,TGTGCCAGCAGCTCCTCAGGGTGGCATAGCACAGATACGCAGTATTTT
TRBJ2-7,TRBD2,TRBV28,.,CASREGLAGGDGQYF,TGTGCCAGCAGGGAGGGACTAGCGGGAGGTGACGGGCAGTACTTC
TRBJ1-2,.,TRBV29-1,.,CSVGGAHNYGYTF,TGCAGCGTTGGGGGGGCGCATAACTATGGCTACACCTTC
TRBJ1-5,.,TRBV19,.,CASSTPLNYSNQPQHF,TGTGCCAGTAGTACACCGTTGAATTATAGCAATCAGCCCCAGCATTTT
TRBJ2-1,TRBD2,TRBV7-2,.,CASGLAGEVNEQFF,TGTGCCAGCGGCCTAGCGGGAGAGGTCAATGAGCAGTTCTTC
TRBJ2-3,.,TRBV5-1,few,CASSLAQGGGDTQYF,TGCGCCAGCAGCTTGGCTCAGGGCGGAGGAGATACGCAGTATTTT
TRBJ1-1,.,TRBV6-4,.,CASSPGRGVEAFF,TGTGCCAGCAGTCCGGGGCGCGGTGTTGAAGCTTTCTTT
TRBJ2-2,.,TRBV30,few,CAWARLANTGELFF,TGTGCCTGGGCCCGACTAGCGAACACCGGGGAGCTGTTTTTT
TRBJ1-1,.,TRBV5-6,.,CASSHRVNTEAFF,TGTGCCAGCAGCCACAGAGTAAACACTGAAGCTTTCTTT
TRBJ2-2,.,TRBV13,.,CASSLGGTGELFF,TGTGCCAGCTCACTCGGGGGTACCGGGGAGCTGTTTTTT
TRBJ2-7,.,TRBV4-1,.,CASSQAPTRFYEQYF,TGCGCCAGCAGCCAAGCCCCTACCCGTTTCTACGAGCAGTACTTC
TRBJ2-4,.,TRBV6-5,.,CASSYSSGDIQYF,TGTGCCAGCAGTTACTCCTCAGGGGACATTCAGTACTTC
TRBJ2-1,.,TRBV19,.,CASSIGGGGTANNEQFF,TGTGCCAGTAGTATAGGAGGCGGCGGGACAGCCAACAATGAGCAGTTCTTC
TRBJ2-3,.,TRBV2,once,CASRPAVSTDTQYF,TGTGCCAGCCGCCCCGCGGTCAGCACAGATACGCAGTATTTT
TRBJ2-3,TRBD2,TRBV18,few,CASSPEGAGGPIDTQYF,TGTGCCAGCTCACCCGAGGGGGCGGGAGGGCCGATAGATACGCAGTATTTT
TRBJ2-2,.,TRBV7-8,.,CASSPFTGELFF,TGTGCCAGCAGCCCTTTCACCGGGGAGCTGTTTTTT
TRBJ1-1,.,TRBV14,.,CASSQFGGNTEAFF,TGTGCCAGCAGCCAATTTGGGGGTAACACTGAAGCTTTCTTT
TRBJ2-7,.,TRBV28,.,CASSLDWSSYEQYF,TGTGCCAGCAGTTTAGACTGGAGCTCCTACGAGCAGTACTTC
TRBJ2-5,TRBD2,TRBV15,.,CATSVSLAGSRGYF,TGTGCCACCAGCGTATCTCTAGCGGGCTCTCGGGGGTACTTC
TRBJ2-6,.,TRBV2,.,CASSIRGAGANVLTF,TGTGCCAGCAGTATCAGGGGAGCGGGGGCCAACGTCCTGACTTTC
TRBJ1-4,.,TRBV30,.,CAWSGGNEEKLFF,TGTGCCTGGAGTGGTGGTAATGAAGAAAAACTGTTTTTT
TRBJ1-1,.,TRBV19,.,CASSIEFTEAFF,TGTGCCAGTAGTATAGAGTTCACTGAAGCTTTCTTT
TRBJ2-3,.,TRBV7-3,.,CASSPSLEMQYF,TGTGCCAGCAGCCCCTCACTAGAAATGCAGTATTTT
TRBJ2-2,TRBD2,TRBV27,.,CASSLYGGRARTGELFF,TGTGCCAGCAGTTTATACGGCGGGAGGGCCAGGACCGGGGAGCTGTTTTTT
TRBJ2-1,TRBD2,TRBV19,.,CASSMHQGLAGGNEQFF,TGTGCCAGTAGTATGCATCAGGGCCTAGCGGGAGGCAATGAGCAGTTCTTC
TRBJ1-5,.,TRBV28,.,CASSLGLGGVQPQHF,TGTGCCAGCAGTTTAGGACTGGGGGGGGTTCAGCCCCAGCATTTT
TRBJ2-1,TRBD1,TRBV11-2,.,CASSYNRGHYNEQFF,TGTGCCAGCAGTTACAACAGGGGGCACTACAATGAGCAGTTCTTC
TRBJ2-2,TRBD2,TRBV2,.,CASSGGSSTGELFF,TGTGCCAGCAGTGGCGGGAGTAGCACCGGGGAGCTGTTTTTT
TRBJ1-5,.,TRBV6-1,.,CASSEGTYQPQHF,TGTGCCAGCAGTGAAGGGACGTATCAGCCCCAGCATTTT
TRBJ2-1,.,TRBV5-1,few,CASSLGGEQFF,TGCGCCAGCAGCTTGGGCGGGGAGCAGTTCTTC